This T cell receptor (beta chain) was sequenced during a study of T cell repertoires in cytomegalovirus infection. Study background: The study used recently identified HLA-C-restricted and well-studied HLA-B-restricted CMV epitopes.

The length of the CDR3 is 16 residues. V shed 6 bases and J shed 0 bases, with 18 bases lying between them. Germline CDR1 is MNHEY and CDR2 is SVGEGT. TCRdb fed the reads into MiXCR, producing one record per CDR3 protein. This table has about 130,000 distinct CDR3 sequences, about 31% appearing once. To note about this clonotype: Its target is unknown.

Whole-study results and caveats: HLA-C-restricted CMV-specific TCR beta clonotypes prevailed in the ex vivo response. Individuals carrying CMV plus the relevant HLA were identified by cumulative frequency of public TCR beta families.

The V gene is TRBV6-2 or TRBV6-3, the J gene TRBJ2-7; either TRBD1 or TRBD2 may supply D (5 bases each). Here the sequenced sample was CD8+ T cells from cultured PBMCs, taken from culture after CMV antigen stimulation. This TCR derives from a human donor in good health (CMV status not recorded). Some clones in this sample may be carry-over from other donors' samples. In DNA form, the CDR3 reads TGTGCCAGCAGAGAGGAACGGGGCCGGAGCTCCTACGAGCAGTACTTC. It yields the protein CASREERGRSSYEQYF.